These T cell receptor beta chains were read from a single sample in a study of cytotoxic CD8 clonotypes in ibrutinib-treated CLL. The data were produced by immunoSEQ multiplex PCR, yet TCRdb's version contains in-frame clones alone and is incomplete. The table includes tens of thousands of clones, around 72% detected once. The sample in question was PBMCs, obtained before ibrutinib treatment. These receptors came from a human donor with chronic lymphocytic leukemia. The CDR3 runs from the conserved cysteine through the conserved F or W. The D gene is left open where the match is weak. Clone size appears in some rows only: once, few, many, or a class for an expanded clone.

clone_size	j_call	d_call	v_call	cdr3_aa	cdr3_nt
-	TRBJ2-5	TRBD1	TRBV29-1	CSALGQGIGETQYF	TGCAGCGCCCTGGGACAGGGGATTGGAGAGACCCAGTACTTC
-	TRBJ2-7	-	TRBV28	CASSSAPGSYSYEQYF	TGTGCCAGCAGTTCAGCCCCCGGGTCGTACTCCTACGAGCAGTACTTC
-	TRBJ1-5	TRBD1	TRBV18	CASSPLQGGVLQHF	TGTGCCAGCTCACCACTCCAGGGGGGGGTTCTCCAGCATTTT
-	TRBJ2-3	-	TRBV7-8	CASSPSRGVLDTQYF	TGTGCCAGCAGCCCCTCCCGCGGGGTTCTAGATACGCAGTATTTT
-	TRBJ1-5	-	TRBV2	CASIPRRGVNRNQPQHF	TGTGCCAGCATTCCTAGGCGGGGGGTGAATCGCAATCAGCCCCAGCATTTT
-	TRBJ2-7	-	TRBV7-2	CASSLQPSYEQYF	TGTGCCAGCAGCTTACAGCCCTCCTACGAGCAGTACTTC
once	TRBJ2-5	-	TRBV6-6	CASSYAGGRETQYF	TGTGCCAGCAGTTACGCCGGGGGCAGAGAGACCCAGTACTTC
-	TRBJ2-1	TRBD2	TRBV27	CASKWTGRYNEQFF	TGTGCCAGCAAGTGGACCGGGAGGTACAATGAGCAGTTCTTC
-	TRBJ2-1	-	TRBV15	CATSPPVGINEQFF	TGTGCCACCAGCCCCCCTGTGGGAATCAATGAGCAGTTCTTC
-	TRBJ2-2	-	TRBV7-3	CASSLGGVTGELFF	TGTGCCAGCAGCTTAGGGGGAGTTACCGGGGAGCTGTTTTTT
-	TRBJ1-5	-	TRBV29-1	CSVGLGGSNQPQHF	TGCAGCGTTGGTCTAGGCGGAAGCAATCAGCCCCAGCATTTT
-	TRBJ2-5	-	TRBV5-1	CASSPGPQETQYF	TGCGCCAGCAGCCCCGGGCCCCAAGAGACCCAGTACTTC
-	TRBJ1-4	-	TRBV18	CASSARSVLGEKLFF	TGTGCCAGCTCAGCGCGTTCGGTACTGGGTGAAAAACTGTTTTTT
-	TRBJ1-4	-	TRBV11-2	CASGLRTGYEKLFF	TGTGCCAGCGGCCTTAGAACAGGGTATGAAAAACTGTTTTTT
-	TRBJ1-5	-	TRBV6-1	CASRTSSIGNQPQHF	TGTGCCAGCAGGACATCCTCCATTGGGAATCAGCCCCAGCATTTT
-	TRBJ1-1	-	TRBV10-3	CAISEVTEAFF	TGTGCCATCAGTGAGGTTACTGAAGCTTTCTTT
-	TRBJ1-2	-	TRBV25-1	CASSELIGQRDNYGYTF	TGTGCCAGCAGTGAATTGATTGGACAGAGGGATAACTATGGCTACACCTTC
-	TRBJ1-5	-	TRBV6-5	CASSYFGNQPQHF	TGTGCCAGCAGTTACTTCGGGAATCAGCCCCAGCATTTT
-	TRBJ1-6	-	TRBV5-1	CASSLAPEVGSPLHF	TGCGCCAGCAGCTTGGCTCCAGAAGTCGGTTCACCCCTCCACTTT
-	TRBJ2-3	TRBD2	TRBV10-3	CAIMNQGREITDTQYF	TGTGCCATCATGAACCAAGGGCGGGAGATCACAGATACGCAGTATTTT
medium-sized	TRBJ2-7	TRBD1	TRBV7-9	CASSLRDRHYEQYF	TGTGCCAGCAGCTTAAGGGACAGGCACTACGAGCAGTACTTC
few	TRBJ1-4	TRBD1	TRBV19	CASSPSTGAGANEKLFF	TGTGCCAGTAGTCCTTCGACAGGGGCTGGGGCTAATGAAAAACTGTTTTTT
-	TRBJ2-7	-	TRBV5-4	CASSLAGPDEQYF	TGTGCCAGCAGCTTGGCGGGGCCTGACGAGCAGTACTTC
-	TRBJ2-6	-	TRBV19	CASSDLGSSGANVLTF	TGTGCCAGTAGTGACTTGGGGAGTTCTGGGGCCAACGTCCTGACTTTC
-	TRBJ2-7	-	TRBV9	CASWSTGTSSYEQYF	TGTGCCAGCTGGTCCACCGGGACATCGTCCTACGAGCAGTACTTC
-	TRBJ2-6	-	TRBV30	CAWSAGAFPGANVLTF	TGTGCCTGGAGCGCCGGGGCGTTCCCTGGGGCCAACGTCCTGACTTTC
once	TRBJ2-6	TRBD1	TRBV5-1	CASSLGTGASGANVLTF	TGCGCCAGCAGCTTGGGGACAGGGGCCTCTGGGGCCAACGTCCTGACTTTC
-	TRBJ1-1	TRBD1	TRBV7-9	CASSLGGQGTEAFF	TGTGCCAGCAGCTTAGGAGGACAGGGAACTGAAGCTTTCTTT
once	TRBJ2-5	TRBD2	TRBV28	CASSLLSSGRVQETQYF	TGTGCCAGCAGTTTATTATCTAGCGGGAGGGTCCAAGAGACCCAGTACTTC
-	TRBJ2-3	-	TRBV19	CASSPSVNTDTQYF	TGTGCCAGTAGTCCTAGCGTAAACACAGATACGCAGTATTTT
-	TRBJ1-4	TRBD1	TRBV5-6	CASSTRTGRKLFF	TGTGCCAGCAGCACCAGGACAGGGCGGAAACTGTTTTTT
-	TRBJ2-2	-	TRBV6-5	CASSSGQYVAGELFF	TGTGCCAGCAGCTCCGGACAGTATGTAGCCGGGGAGCTGTTTTTT
-	TRBJ1-1	TRBD1	TRBV5-1	CASSQKPGGTEAFF	TGCGCCAGCAGCCAGAAGCCAGGGGGGACTGAAGCTTTCTTT
-	TRBJ2-4	-	TRBV27	CASSPLSLNIQYF	TGTGCCAGCAGTCCCTTATCGTTGAACATTCAGTACTTC